Many counts were recorded for the clone carrying this TCR beta chain. Its target is not known. The TCR library protocol attached unique molecular identifiers to the individual cDNA molecules. Via MiXCR, TCRdb re-called the 5' RACE reads, giving one row per CDR3 protein. This table holds 34,000 or so distinct CDR3 sequences, roughly 9.2% found once. The data originate from a study of early T cells in non-severe SARS-CoV-2 infection. General observations from the study: The study's VDJdb matching favored anti-spike CD8 responses and missed private and CD4 specificities.

CDR3 length: 16 residues. Germline V gene sequence: CDR1 ENHRY, CDR2 SYGVKD. After removal of 0 bases from V and 4 bases from J, the junction contained 8 bases not matched to a gene. The chain uses TRBV10-3 and TRBJ1-2, with TRBD1 matching 7 bases. The receptor was isolated from an adult who was a healthcare worker with PCR-confirmed SARS-CoV-2 infection or an uninfected control (not recorded which). The sample consisted of whole blood. The CDR3 DNA reads as TGTGCCATCAGTGAGTCGTTTGGGACAGCCGCCTATGGCTACACCTTC. Translated: CAISESFGTAAYGYTF.